The clone carrying this T cell receptor (beta chain) was recorded at least ten times. Antigen: not known. Central memory, naive, regulatory and stem cell-like memory CD4+ cells were sorted by CD45RO/CCR7/CD25/CD127/CD95/CD27. In all sorted populations, purity surpassed 98%. The sample comes from a study of beta chain features in type 1 diabetes. General observations from the study: Diminished insertions and augmented deletions at VDJ junctions characterized type 1 diabetes patients. People with Type 1 diabetes carried modestly yet significantly shorter TCRB CDR3s in all four CD4+ subsets.

Trimming cost V 3 bases and J 4 bases, with 12 bases left between them. This CDR3 contains 14 residues. Germline lookup yields CDR1 MDHEN and CDR2 SYDVKM. Of the isolated RNA, all was reverse transcribed, and so the sequenced material was expressed TCRB transcripts. Measured with immunoSEQ multiplex PCR; TCRdb has only the in-frame clones, and not every one. The table has approximately 150,000 clones, over 9.5% seen once; the top ten hold 1.3%. The sequence was obtained from a man younger than 35 in good health. Sequenced material: naive CD4+ T cells from blood. V gene TRBV28 combines with J gene TRBJ2-5; no firm D call. The CDR3 bases are TGTGCCAGCAGTTTTCTGAGCACCCGAGAGACCCAGTACTTC. Translated: CASSFLSTRETQYF.